This TCR beta chain stems from a study of blood T cells in healthy people across ages (dated by TCRdb to between 2015 and 2016). Background on the whole study: In model experiments, roughly one uniquely barcoded TCR beta cDNA molecule per two T cells was captured by template switching. Using deep sequencing normalized with unique cDNA molecular identifiers, the study measured how TCR beta repertoire diversity changes with age. The donors were divided into four age groups: young (average around 16 years), middle-aged (under 40), aged (about 61) and long-lived (roughly 82). Donors of different ages were randomly distributed across sequencing lanes to avoid experimental bias. Using the same blood draw, the study looked at two additional independent replicas of 1 million unique cDNA reads for two donors, one aged 18 to 30 and the other aged 80 or older. What the work shows at the level of the full study, not this receptor alone: Since profiling was done on bulk unsorted PBMCs, naive and antigen-experienced compartments could not be conclusively compared. Total diversity estimates from one million sequenced T cells were considered lower bounds and underestimates. Compared with the aged group, more naive CD4+ T cells, fewer expanded clones and increased TCR diversity were shown by the long-lived group, suggesting age selection. Observed TCR beta diversity per million T cells fell roughly linearly with age, and a significant reduction was already apparent by age around 36. A strong correlation was found between observed TCR beta diversity and the percentage of naive T cells measured by flow cytometry. The CMV infection status of donors was not known, potentially confounding age-related changes in expanded clonotypes.

Donors were under 40 systemically healthy Caucasian individuals from Russia aged roughly 6 to 90 years. Each donor gave ten milliliters of peripheral blood, drawn into EDTA-treated Vacutainer tubes. PBMCs were isolated by Ficoll-Paque density-gradient centrifugation, with at least 6.5 million obtained per sample. Trizol reagent was used to extract total RNA from the PBMCs, yielding at least 5 micrograms per sample. The percentages of naive CD45RAhigh/CD27high T cells were determined by flow cytometry on a PBMC aliquot from every donor. Measured from the cysteine to the phenylalanine, the CDR3 is 11 residues long. CDR3 DNA only is kept here, 33 bases in frame from base 1. In the germline V gene, CDR1 corresponds to KGHSH and CDR2 to LQKENI. Concerning this clonotype: What antigen it recognizes has not been identified. The junction departs from the called germline gene at one end, perhaps through a read error.

The method behind the library was 5' RACE. The listed sequencing device is Illumina HiSeq 2500. A second PCR of about 7 to 12 cycles was run with a J-beta primer mix and a sample-barcoded 5' primer. A template-switch 5' adaptor carrying 12 random nucleotides introduced a unique molecular identifier onto each TCR beta cDNA molecule. Each sample yielded at least 3 million CDR3-containing paired-end reads. The Mint cDNA synthesis kit, primed by a TRBC-specific oligonucleotide, was used to synthesize first-strand cDNA from all RNA. All cDNA was treated with uracil-DNA glycosylase and then went through a first 18-cycle PCR with the universal primers M1SS and BC2_uni_R. The authors processed their data as follows. For normalization, 1 million high-quality reads, each with a distinct molecular identifier, were randomly selected from each sample. Instead of being binned into consensus sequences, reads with shared molecular identifiers were discarded. MiTCR, with a Q25 quality threshold and the strictest error-elimination algorithm, was used for CDR3 identification, clonotype clustering and error correction. A nonparametric unseen species model using Euler transformation provided a lower-bound estimate of total TCR beta diversity. The public reads were reprocessed in TCRdb via fastp at Q25 and MiXCR, keeping in-frame beta chains. One record per CDR3 amino acid sequence lists the most common genes and DNA. The V and J calls were not made by the authors but by TCRdb's processing. For this sample there are roughly 500,000 distinct CDR3 sequences; approximately 30% appear just once. The ten largest account for less than 20% of the sample.

This TCR came from a woman aged 70 to 79 in good health. The rearrangement joined TRBV18 to TRBJ2-5; the D gene is unclear. The source material was blood. The DNA sequence is as follows: TGTGCCGGCTCACCACAAGAGACCCAGTACTTC. The encoded protein is CAGSPQETQYF.